The TCR beta chain described here comes from a study of siplizumab effects on memory and regulatory T cells. Whole-study findings and limits: Alloreactive sequences tracing back to unstimulated CD4+ memory cells fell significantly with siplizumab. Siplizumab gave mappable alloreactive CD4+ clones an average Treg-derived fraction of nearly 70%, against 25% to 30% in controls.

About this clone itself: The antigen is not known.

V gave up 5 bases and J gave up 3 bases; unmatched junction bases: 7. This CDR3 has 15 amino acids. In germline, CDR1 is SGHVS, CDR2 FQNEAQ. TCRdb's table, derived via immunoSEQ multiplex PCR, lists solely in-frame clones and lacks some. Here the sample spans 15,000 to 25,000 clones, 44% being singletons. Mixed lymphocyte reaction cells underwent roughly six days of coculture at 37°C. PBMCs labelled with CFSE (responders) and Violet Dye (stimulators) were mixed 1:1. The chain recombines TRBV7-8 with TRBJ2-3, with 8 bases identical to TRBD1. This sequence originates from a human donor in good health; the cells came from an allogeneic mixed lymphocyte reaction. Some clones in this sample may be carry-over from other donors' samples. The specimen was CFSE-low (dividing) CD4+ T cells sorted from an allogeneic mixed lymphocyte reaction. Here the CDR3 DNA reads TGTGCCAGCAGCACCCGGACAGGGACGACAGATACGCAGTATTTT. Protein: CASSTRTGTTDTQYF. The whole variable domain, remainder taken from reference TRBV7-8 and TRBJ2-3, is GAGVSQSPRYKVAKRGQDVALRCDPISGHVSLFWYQQALGQGPEFLTYFQNEAQLDKSGLPSDRFFAERPEGSVSTLKIQRTQQEDSAVYLCASSTRTGTTDTQYFGPGTRLTVL.